Each of the 8 T cell receptor beta chains below was sequenced from the same sample in a study of shared clonotypes between healthy human individuals. Measured with immunoSEQ multiplex PCR; TCRdb has only the in-frame clones, and not every one. The sample yields 2 million to 2.5 million clones, about 94% seen once. Sequenced: naive CD4+ T cells sorted from blood. The subset: CD45RA+ positively selected. These receptors came from a young man in good health.

Of note for this clone: At the DNA level, this CDR3 is encoded by other sequences in the same sample as well. The chain combines TRBV10-3 with TRBJ2-7; 9 bases are a match to TRBD2. Germline-derived CDR1 and CDR2 are ENHRY and SYGVKD. CDR3 length: 15 residues. V gave up 0 bases and J gave up 4 bases; unmatched junction bases: 4. The CDR3 loop reads CAISESGGRVYEQYF. As DNA, the CDR3 is TGTGCCATCAGTGAGTCGGGCGGGAGGGTTTACGAGCAGTACTTC.

The chain combines TRBV10-3 with TRBJ2-3, with D hard to call. The germline V and J ends were trimmed by 0 bases and 5 bases, with 6 bases remaining between them. The CDR3 runs to 13 residues. Germline V CDR1 and CDR2: ENHRY, SYGVKD. The DNA of the CDR3 is TGTGCCATCAGTGAGTCGGTTTTAGATACGCAGTATTTT. It translates to CAISESVLDTQYF.

This chain connects TRBV11-2 to TRBJ2-7, with D perhaps matching TRBD1 or TRBD2 (5 bases each). Germline loops: CDR1 SGHAT, CDR2 FQNNGV. Deletions cut 1 base from V and 7 bases from J, with 17 bases between. The CDR3 has 15 residues. The CDR3 DNA reads as TGTGCCAGCAGCTTAGGGGGCTCCCGATCGGGGGAGCAGTACTTC. The encoded protein is CASSLGGSRSGEQYF.

This clone was seen only once. V usage is TRBV29-1 and J usage is TRBJ1-4, with D possibly being TRBD1 (6 bases). CDR1 and CDR2 from the germline V gene are SQVTM and ANQGSEA. The CDR3 sequence is 15 residues long. The germline V and J ends were trimmed by 4 bases and 6 bases, with 18 bases remaining between them. The CDR3 bases are TGCAGCGTTGCCGGGGCGTCGACAGGCGATGAAAAACTGTTTTTT. It is translated as CSVAGASTGDEKLFF.

The chain employs TRBV4-3 and TRBJ1-1, with D perhaps matching TRBD1 (5 bases). Between the trimmed V and J ends, which lost 0 bases and 4 bases, there was a span of 18 bases. Germline V CDR1 and CDR2: LGHNA, YSLEER. The CDR3 extends over 17 amino acids. The CDR3 loop reads CASSQDGKAGTGTEAFF. The CDR3 DNA follows: TGCGCCAGCAGCCAAGATGGAAAGGCAGGGACGGGCACTGAAGCTTTCTTT.

The gene calls are TRBV7-5 and TRBJ2-7; the table's D call, TRBD1, was not checked against the DNA. TRBV7-5 is described as a pseudogene. The CDR3 is made up of 17 amino acids. The CDR3 here is CARSPPLGRQGPHEQYF. The CDR3 region has the DNA TGTGCCAGAAGCCCACCGTTAGGCCGACAGGGACCCCACGAGCAGTACTTC.

As to this clone: The sample has other DNA sequences that encode this CDR3 too. V usage is TRBV25-1 and J usage is TRBJ1-2; no definite D call. CDR1 and CDR2 (germline): MGHDK, SYGVNS. V lost 4 bases, J lost 4 bases, and 4 bases lay in between. The CDR3 consists of 11 residues. The chain's CDR3 is CASSGGYGYTF. CDR3 DNA: TGTGCCAGCAGTGGGGGCTATGGCTACACCTTC.

This chain joins TRBV18 and TRBJ1-5; D unclear. Germline CDR1 KGHSH, CDR2 LQKENI. CDR3 length equals 17 residues. The ends were cut back, 3 bases at V and 1 base at J, with 16 bases in the middle. The DNA for the CDR3 is TGTGCCAGCTCACCGAATTGGGGTGGTGGAAGCAATCAGCCCCAGCATTTT. The encoded protein is CASSPNWGGGSNQPQHF.